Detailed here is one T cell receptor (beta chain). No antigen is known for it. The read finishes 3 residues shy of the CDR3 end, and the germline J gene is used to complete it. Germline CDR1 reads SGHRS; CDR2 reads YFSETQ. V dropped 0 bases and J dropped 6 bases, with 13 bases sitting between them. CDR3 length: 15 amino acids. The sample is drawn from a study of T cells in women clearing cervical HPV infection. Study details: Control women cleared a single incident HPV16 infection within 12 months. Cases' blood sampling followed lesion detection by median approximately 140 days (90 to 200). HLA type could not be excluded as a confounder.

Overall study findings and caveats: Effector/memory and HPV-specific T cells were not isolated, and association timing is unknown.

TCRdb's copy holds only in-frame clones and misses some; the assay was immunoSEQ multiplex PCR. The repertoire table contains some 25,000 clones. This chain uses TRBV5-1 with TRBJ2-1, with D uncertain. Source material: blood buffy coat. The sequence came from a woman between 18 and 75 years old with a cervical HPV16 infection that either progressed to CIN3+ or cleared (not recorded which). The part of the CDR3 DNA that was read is TGCGCCAGCAGCTTGGTGCCGGGTCAGTCCAATGAG. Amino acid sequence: CASSLVPGQSNE. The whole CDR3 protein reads CASSLVPGQSNEQFF.